This T cell receptor (beta chain) was identified during a study of blood T cells in healthy people across ages. The ends were cut back, 0 bases at V and 7 bases at J, with 11 bases in the middle. The germline V gene has CDR1 MNHEY and CDR2 SVGEGT. The CDR3 runs 14 residues. Then a second PCR, running roughly 7 to 11 cycles, was carried out with a sample-barcoded 5' primer and a J-beta primer mix. TCRdb used MiXCR to reprocess the 5' RACE reads, holding one entry per CDR3 protein. Counted here are 1,500,000 or so distinct CDR3 sequences, approximately 63% occurring once; the ten biggest clones make up over 6.5%.

Material for sequencing was blood. The rearrangement uses TRBV6-2 or TRBV6-3 and TRBJ2-3, with unresolved D. This clonotype originated in a man younger than 30 in good health. CDR3 sequence: CASSYSTRVNTQYF. The CDR3 bases are TGTGCCAGCAGTTACTCGACGCGTGTGAATACGCAGTATTTT.